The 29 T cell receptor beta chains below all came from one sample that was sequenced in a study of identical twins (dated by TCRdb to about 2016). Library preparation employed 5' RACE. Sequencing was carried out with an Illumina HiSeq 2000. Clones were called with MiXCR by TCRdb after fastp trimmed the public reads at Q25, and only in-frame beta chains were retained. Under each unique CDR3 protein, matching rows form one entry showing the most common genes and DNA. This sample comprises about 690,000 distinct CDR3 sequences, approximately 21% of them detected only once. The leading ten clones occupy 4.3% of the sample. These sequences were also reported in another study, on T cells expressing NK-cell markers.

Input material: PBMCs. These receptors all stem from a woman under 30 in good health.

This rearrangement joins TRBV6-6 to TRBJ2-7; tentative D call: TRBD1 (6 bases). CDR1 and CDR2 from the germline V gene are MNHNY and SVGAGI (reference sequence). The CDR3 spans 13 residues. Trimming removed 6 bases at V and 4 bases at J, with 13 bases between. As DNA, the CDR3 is TGTGCCAGCAGCTTGACAGGTTTATACGAGCAGTACTTC. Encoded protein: CASSLTGLYEQYF.

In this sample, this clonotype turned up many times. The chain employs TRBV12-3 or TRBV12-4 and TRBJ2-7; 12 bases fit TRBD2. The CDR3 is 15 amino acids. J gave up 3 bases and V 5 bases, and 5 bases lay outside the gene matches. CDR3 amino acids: CASSRLAGGGYEQYF. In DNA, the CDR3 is TGTGCCAGCAGTCGCCTAGCGGGGGGGGGCTACGAGCAGTACTTC.

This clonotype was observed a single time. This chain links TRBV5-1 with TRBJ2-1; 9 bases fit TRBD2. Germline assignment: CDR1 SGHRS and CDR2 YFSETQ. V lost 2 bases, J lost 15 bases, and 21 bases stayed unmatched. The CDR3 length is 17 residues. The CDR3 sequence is CASSLGAASGRKFGAFF. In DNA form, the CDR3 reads TGCGCCAGCAGCTTAGGGGCGGCGAGCGGGAGGAAATTCGGGGCGTTCTTC. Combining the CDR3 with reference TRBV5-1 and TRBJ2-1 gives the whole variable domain KAGVTQTPRYLIKTRGQQVTLSCSPISGHRSVSWYQQTPGQGLQFLFEYFSETQRNKGNFPGRFSGRQFSNSRSEMNVSTLELGDSALYLCASSLGAASGRKFGAFFGPGTRLTVL.

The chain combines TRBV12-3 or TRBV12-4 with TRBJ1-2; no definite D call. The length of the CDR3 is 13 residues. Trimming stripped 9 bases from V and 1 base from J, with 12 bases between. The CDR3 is CASSGPLNYGYTF. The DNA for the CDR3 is TGTGCCAGTTCCGGGCCCCTTAACTATGGCTACACCTTC.

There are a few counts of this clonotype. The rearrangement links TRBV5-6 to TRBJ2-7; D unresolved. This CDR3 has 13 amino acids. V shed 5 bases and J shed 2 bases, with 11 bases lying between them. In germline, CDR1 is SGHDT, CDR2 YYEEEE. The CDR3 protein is CASSSRSTYEQYF. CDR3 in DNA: TGTGCCAGCAGTTCCCGGTCCACCTACGAGCAGTACTTC.

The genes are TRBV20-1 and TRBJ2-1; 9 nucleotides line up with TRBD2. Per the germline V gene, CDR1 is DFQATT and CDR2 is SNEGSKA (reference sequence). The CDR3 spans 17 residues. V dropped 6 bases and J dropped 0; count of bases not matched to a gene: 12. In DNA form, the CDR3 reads TGCAGTGCCCACGACGCGGAGCGGGGGGCCTCCTACAATGAGCAGTTCTTC. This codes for CSAHDAERGASYNEQFF.

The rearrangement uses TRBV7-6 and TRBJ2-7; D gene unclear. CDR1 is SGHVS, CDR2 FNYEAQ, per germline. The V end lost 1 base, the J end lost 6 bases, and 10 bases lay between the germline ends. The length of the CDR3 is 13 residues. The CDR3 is CASSLGGDSEQYF. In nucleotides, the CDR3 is TGTGCCAGCAGCTTAGGTGGGGATAGCGAGCAGTACTTC.

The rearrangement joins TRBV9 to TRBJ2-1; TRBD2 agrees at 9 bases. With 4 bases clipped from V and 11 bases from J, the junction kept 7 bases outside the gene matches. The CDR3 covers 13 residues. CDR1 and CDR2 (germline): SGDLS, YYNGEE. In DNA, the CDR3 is TGTGCCAGCAGCCCGTTAGCGGGGGTAAAGCAGTTCTTC. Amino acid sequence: CASSPLAGVKQFF.

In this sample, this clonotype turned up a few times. CDR3 nucleotide sequence: TGCAGTGCAACCACTAGCGGGGGCGGGGATGAGCAGTTCTTC. As protein: CSATTSGGGDEQFF. This rearrangement joins TRBV20-1 to TRBJ2-1; 11 bases fit TRBD2. This CDR3 is built from 14 residues. V was clipped by 6 bases and J by 8 bases; unmatched bases: 9. Germline values: CDR1 DFQATT, CDR2 SNEGSKA (reference sequence).

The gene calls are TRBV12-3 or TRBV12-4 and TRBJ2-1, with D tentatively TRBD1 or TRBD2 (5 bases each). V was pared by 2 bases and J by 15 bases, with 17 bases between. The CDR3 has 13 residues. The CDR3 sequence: CASSLRVGDVRFF. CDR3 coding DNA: TGTGCCAGCAGTTTAAGAGTGGGGGACGTACGGTTCTTC.

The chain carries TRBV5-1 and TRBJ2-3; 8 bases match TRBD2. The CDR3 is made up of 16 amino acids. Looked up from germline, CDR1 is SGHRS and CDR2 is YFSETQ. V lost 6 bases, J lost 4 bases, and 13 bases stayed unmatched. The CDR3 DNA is TGCGCCAGCACCCGAGCAGGGACTAGTCAACCAGATACGCAGTATTTT. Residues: CASTRAGTSQPDTQYF.

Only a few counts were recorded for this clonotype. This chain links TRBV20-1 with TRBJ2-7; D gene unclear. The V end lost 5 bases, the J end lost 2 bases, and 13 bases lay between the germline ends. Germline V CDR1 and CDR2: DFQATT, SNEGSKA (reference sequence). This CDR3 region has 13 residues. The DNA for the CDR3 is TGCAGTGCTCCCGTCCGGGCCCCCTACGAGCAGTACTTC. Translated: CSAPVRAPYEQYF.

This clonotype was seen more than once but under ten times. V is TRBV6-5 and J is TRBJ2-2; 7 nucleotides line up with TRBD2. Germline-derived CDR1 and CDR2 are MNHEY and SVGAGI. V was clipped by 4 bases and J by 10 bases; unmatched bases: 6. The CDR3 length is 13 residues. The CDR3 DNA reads TGTGCCAGCAGTTTGGGGGGAGGGTTGGAGCTGTTTTTT. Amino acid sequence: CASSLGGGLELFF.

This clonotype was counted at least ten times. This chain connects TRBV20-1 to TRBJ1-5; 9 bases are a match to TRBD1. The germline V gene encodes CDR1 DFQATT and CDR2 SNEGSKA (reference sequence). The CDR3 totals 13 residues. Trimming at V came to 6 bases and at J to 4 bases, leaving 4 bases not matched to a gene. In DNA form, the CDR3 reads TGCAGTGCGTATGACAGGGGGAATCAGCCCCAGCATTTT. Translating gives CSAYDRGNQPQHF.

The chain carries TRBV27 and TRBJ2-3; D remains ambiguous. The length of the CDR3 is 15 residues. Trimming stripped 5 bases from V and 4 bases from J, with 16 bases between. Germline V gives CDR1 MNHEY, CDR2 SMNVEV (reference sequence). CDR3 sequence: CASSPYSMVADTQYF. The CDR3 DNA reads TGTGCCAGCAGTCCATACTCAATGGTAGCAGATACGCAGTATTTT.

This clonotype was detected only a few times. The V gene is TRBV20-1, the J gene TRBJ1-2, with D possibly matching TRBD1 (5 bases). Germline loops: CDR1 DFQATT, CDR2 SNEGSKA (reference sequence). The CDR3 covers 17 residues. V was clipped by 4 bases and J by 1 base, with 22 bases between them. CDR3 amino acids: CSAIGGGSGGRNYGYTF. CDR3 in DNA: TGCAGTGCTATTGGGGGAGGCTCCGGAGGGCGTAACTATGGCTACACCTTC.

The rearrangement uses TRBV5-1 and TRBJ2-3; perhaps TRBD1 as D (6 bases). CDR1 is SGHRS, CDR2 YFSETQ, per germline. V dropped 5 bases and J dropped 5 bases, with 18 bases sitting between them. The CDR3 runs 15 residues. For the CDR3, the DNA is TGCGCCAGCAGTCCTCTTTCCAGGGGCGGAGATACGCAGTATTTT. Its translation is CASSPLSRGGDTQYF. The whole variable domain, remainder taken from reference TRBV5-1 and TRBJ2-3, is KAGVTQTPRYLIKTRGQQVTLSCSPISGHRSVSWYQQTPGQGLQFLFEYFSETQRNKGNFPGRFSGRQFSNSRSEMNVSTLELGDSALYLCASSPLSRGGDTQYFGPGTRLTVL.

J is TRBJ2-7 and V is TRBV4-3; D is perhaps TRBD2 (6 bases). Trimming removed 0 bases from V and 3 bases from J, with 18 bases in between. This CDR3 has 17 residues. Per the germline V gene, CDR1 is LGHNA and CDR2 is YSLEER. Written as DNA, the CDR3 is TGCGCCAGCAGCCAAGATGGGGGGTCCCCCTACAACTACGAGCAGTACTTC. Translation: CASSQDGGSPYNYEQYF.

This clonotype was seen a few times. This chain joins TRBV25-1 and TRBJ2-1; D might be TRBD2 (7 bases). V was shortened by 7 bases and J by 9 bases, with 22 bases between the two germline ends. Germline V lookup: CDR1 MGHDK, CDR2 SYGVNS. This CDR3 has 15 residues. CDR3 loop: CASTGRTVPLGEQFF. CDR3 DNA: TGTGCCAGCACCGGGAGGACAGTGCCCCTCGGTGAGCAGTTCTTC.

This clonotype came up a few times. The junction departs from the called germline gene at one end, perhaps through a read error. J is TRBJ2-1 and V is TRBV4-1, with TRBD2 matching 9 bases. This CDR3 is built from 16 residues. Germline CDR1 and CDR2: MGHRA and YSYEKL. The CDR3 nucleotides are TGCGCCAGCACCCAACTTCCTAGCGGGGCCTACAATGAGCAGTTCTTC. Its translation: CASTQLPSGAYNEQFF.

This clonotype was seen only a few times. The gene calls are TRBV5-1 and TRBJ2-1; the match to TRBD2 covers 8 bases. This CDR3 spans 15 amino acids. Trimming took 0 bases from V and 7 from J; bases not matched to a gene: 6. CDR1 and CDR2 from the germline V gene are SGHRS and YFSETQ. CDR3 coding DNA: TGCGCCAGCAGCTTGGTAGAGGGCGGGAGGAATGAGCAGTTCTTC. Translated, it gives CASSLVEGGRNEQFF.

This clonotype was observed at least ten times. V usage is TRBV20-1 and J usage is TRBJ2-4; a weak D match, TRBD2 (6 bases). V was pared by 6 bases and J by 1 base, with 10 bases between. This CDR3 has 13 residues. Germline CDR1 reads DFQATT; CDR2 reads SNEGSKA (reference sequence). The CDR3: CSATGGAKNIQYF. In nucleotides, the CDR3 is TGCAGTGCCACTGGGGGGGCCAAAAACATTCAGTACTTC.

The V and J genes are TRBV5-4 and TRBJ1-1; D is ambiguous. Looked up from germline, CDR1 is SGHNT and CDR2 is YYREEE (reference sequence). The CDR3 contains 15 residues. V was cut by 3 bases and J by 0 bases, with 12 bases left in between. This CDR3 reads CASSYLEQLNTEAFF. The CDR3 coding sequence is TGTGCCAGCAGCTACCTCGAACAATTGAACACTGAAGCTTTCTTT.

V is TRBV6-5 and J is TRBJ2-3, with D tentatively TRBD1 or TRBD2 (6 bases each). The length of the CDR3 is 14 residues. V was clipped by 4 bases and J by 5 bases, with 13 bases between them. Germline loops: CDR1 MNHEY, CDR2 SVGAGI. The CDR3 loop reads CASSFGGGQDTQYF. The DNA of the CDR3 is TGTGCCAGCAGTTTCGGTGGGGGGCAAGATACGCAGTATTTT.

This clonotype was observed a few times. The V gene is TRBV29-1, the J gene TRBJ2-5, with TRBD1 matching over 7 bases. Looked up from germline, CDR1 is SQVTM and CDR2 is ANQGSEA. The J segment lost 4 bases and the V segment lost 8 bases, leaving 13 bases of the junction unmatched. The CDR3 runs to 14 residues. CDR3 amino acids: CSLGYTGVVETQYF. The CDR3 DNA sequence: TGCAGCCTTGGGTACACAGGGGTTGTAGAGACCCAGTACTTC.

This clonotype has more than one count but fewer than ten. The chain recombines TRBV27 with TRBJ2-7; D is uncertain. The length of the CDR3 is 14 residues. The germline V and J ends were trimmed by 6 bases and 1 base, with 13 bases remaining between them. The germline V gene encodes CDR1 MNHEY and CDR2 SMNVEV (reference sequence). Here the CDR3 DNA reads TGTGCCAGCAGGCTCCCTGGTAGGTCCTACGAGCAGTACTTC. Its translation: CASRLPGRSYEQYF.

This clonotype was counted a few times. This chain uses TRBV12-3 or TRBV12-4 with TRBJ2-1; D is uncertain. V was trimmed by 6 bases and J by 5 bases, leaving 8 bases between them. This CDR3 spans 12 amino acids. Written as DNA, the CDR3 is TGTGCCAGCAGGAGGAACAACAATGAGCAGTTCTTC. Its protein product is CASRRNNNEQFF.

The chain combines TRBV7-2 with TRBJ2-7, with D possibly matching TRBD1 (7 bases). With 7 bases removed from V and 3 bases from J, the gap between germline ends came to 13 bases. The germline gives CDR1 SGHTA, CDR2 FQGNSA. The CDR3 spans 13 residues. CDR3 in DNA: TGTGCCAGCACACAGGGGAGGCACTACGAGCAGTACTTC. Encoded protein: CASTQGRHYEQYF. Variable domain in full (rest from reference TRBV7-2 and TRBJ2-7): GAGVSQSPSNKVTEKGKDVELRCDPISGHTALYWYRQSLGQGLEFLIYFQGNSAPDKSGLPSDRFSAERTGGSVSTLTIQRTQQEDSAVYLCASTQGRHYEQYFGPGTRLTVT.

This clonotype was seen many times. CDR3 sequence (DNA): TGTGCCAGCAGCTTAAGGGGGGGGGAGCAGTTCTTC. It codes for CASSLRGGEQFF. This chain uses TRBV12-3 or TRBV12-4 with TRBJ2-1, with D possibly TRBD2 on 7 matching bases. V was cut by 6 bases and J by 10 bases, with 13 bases left in between. The CDR3 covers 12 residues.